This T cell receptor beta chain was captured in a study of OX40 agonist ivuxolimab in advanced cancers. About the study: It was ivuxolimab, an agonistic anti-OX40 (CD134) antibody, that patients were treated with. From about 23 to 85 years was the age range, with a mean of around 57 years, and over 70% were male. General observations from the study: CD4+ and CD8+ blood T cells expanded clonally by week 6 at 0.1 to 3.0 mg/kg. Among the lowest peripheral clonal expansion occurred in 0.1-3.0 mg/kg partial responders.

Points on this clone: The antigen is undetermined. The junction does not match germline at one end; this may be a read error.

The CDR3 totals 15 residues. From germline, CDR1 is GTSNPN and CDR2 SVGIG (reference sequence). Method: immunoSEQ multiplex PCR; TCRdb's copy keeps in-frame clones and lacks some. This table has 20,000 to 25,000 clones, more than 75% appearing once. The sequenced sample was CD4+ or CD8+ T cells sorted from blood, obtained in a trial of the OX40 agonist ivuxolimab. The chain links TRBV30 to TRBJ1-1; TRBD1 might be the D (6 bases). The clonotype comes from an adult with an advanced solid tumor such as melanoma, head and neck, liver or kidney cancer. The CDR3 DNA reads TGTGCCTGGAGTGTAGTAAAGGGGGTGAATACTGAAGCTTTCTTT. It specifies CAWSVVKGVNTEAFF.